The clone carrying this T cell receptor beta chain was detected once. The antigen is unknown. Using a J-beta primer mix together with a sample-barcoded 5' primer, a second PCR was run for roughly 7 to 12 cycles. Every single cDNA molecule received a tag from a template-switch adaptor with 12 random nucleotides. From the 5' RACE reads, TCRdb called clonotypes with MiXCR, one entry per CDR3 protein. The data show about 1,600,000 distinct CDR3 sequences, approximately 40% seen once. These data belong to a study of blood T cells in healthy people across ages. The study's findings and limits: Long-lived donors had more naive CD4+ cells and higher diversity than aged donors. Naive T cell percentage strongly correlated with TCR beta diversity.

Deletions cut 3 bases from V and 0 bases from J, with 9 bases between. The CDR3 is made up of 16 amino acids. The receptor was isolated from a woman between 18 and 29 years old in good health. The gene calls are TRBV12-3 or TRBV12-4 and TRBJ2-6; D is perhaps TRBD1 (5 bases). The sequenced material came from blood. This chain's CDR3 is CASSLVRGSGANVLTF. Here the CDR3 DNA reads TGTGCCAGCAGTTTGGTAAGGGGCTCTGGGGCCAACGTCCTGACTTTC.